These 3 T cell receptor beta chains originate from one sample sequenced in a study of neoadjuvant anti-PD-1 for oral cavity cancer. The table came from immunoSEQ multiplex PCR; TCRdb's copy has only in-frame clones and leaves some out. The sample includes roughly 6,700 clones, about 78% seen only once; the top ten take about 3%. This sample comprised PBMCs, obtained before nivolumab (anti-PD-1) treatment. These receptors were taken from a person aged 35-79 years with oral cavity squamous cell carcinoma.

The V call is TRBV5-6, the J call TRBJ1-3; no definite D call. There are 16 residues in the CDR3. Germline V gene data show CDR1 as SGHDT and CDR2 as YYEEEE. Trimming pared 2 bases from V and 5 bases from J, leaving 17 bases between. The CDR3 sequence is CASSFAAGFLRNTIYF. The DNA for the CDR3 is TGTGCCAGCAGCTTCGCGGCAGGCTTTCTCCGAAACACCATATATTTT.

This sequence joins TRBV7-2 and TRBJ2-5; 12 nucleotides match TRBD2. With V trimmed by 1 base and J by 1 base, 4 bases remained unmatched. The CDR3 is 17 residues long. Per germline, CDR1 SGHTA and CDR2 FQGNSA. CDR3 region: CASSLGLTSGGQETQYF. In DNA form, the CDR3 reads TGTGCCAGCAGCTTAGGGCTGACTAGCGGGGGCCAAGAGACCCAGTACTTC.

The genes are TRBV7-8 and TRBJ2-1; TRBD2 matches 10 bases. Per the germline V gene, CDR1 is SGHVS and CDR2 is FQNEAQ. Trimming at V came to 6 bases and at J to 8 bases, leaving 13 bases not matched to a gene. The CDR3 contains 16 residues. The DNA of the CDR3 is TGTGCCAGCAGAAGTAGACCGGGACTAGCGAAAGATGAGCAGTTCTTC. It codes for CASRSRPGLAKDEQFF.